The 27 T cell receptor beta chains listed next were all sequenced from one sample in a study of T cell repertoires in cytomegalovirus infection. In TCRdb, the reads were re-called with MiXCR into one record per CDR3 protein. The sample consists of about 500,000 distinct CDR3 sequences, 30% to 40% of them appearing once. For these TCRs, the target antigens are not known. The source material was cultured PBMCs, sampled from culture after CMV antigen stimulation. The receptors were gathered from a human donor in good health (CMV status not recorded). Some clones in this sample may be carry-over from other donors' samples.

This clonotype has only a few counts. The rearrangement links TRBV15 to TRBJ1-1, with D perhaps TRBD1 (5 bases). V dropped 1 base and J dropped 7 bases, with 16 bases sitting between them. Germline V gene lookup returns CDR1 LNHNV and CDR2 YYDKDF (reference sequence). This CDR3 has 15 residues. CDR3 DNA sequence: TGTGCCACCAGCAGAGCACTAACAGGCCTAATTGAAGCTTTCTTT. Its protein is CATSRALTGLIEAFF.

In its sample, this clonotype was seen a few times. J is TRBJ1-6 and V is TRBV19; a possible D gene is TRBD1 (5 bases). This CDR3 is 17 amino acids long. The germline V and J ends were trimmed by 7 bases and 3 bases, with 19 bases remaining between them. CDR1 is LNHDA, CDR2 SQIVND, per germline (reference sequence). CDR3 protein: CASNSQRGTIYNSPLHF. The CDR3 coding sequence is TGTGCCAGTAATTCTCAGAGGGGAACGATCTATAATTCACCCCTCCACTTT.

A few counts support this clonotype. CDR3: CATALAEGRNEQFF. The CDR3 nucleotides read TGTGCCACTGCCCTAGCGGAGGGGCGCAATGAGCAGTTCTTC. The chain links TRBV6-2 or TRBV6-3 to TRBJ2-1; 7 nucleotides line up with TRBD2. The V and J ends lost 10 bases and 6 bases, in that order; junction bases with no gene match: 12. The CDR3 is 14 residues long. Germline V lookup: CDR1 MNHEY, CDR2 SVGEGT.

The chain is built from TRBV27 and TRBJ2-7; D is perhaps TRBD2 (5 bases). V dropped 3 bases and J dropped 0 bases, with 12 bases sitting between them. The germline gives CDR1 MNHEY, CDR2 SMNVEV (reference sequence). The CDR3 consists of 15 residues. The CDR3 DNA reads TGTGCCAGCAGTTTGAAACGGGAAGGCTCCTACGAGCAGTACGTC. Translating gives CASSLKREGSYEQYV.

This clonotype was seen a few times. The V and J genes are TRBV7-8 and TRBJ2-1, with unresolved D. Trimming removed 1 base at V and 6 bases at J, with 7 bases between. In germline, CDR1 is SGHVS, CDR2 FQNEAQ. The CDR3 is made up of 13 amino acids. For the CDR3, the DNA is TGTGCCAGCAGCTTAGACCCCACCAATGAGCAGTTCTTC. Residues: CASSLDPTNEQFF.

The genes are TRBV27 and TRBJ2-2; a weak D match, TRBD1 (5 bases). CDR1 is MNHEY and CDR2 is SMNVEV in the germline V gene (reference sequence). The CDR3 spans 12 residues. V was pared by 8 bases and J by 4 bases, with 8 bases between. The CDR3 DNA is TGTGCCAGCCTGGGGCGCACCGGGGAGCTGTTTTTT. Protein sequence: CASLGRTGELFF.

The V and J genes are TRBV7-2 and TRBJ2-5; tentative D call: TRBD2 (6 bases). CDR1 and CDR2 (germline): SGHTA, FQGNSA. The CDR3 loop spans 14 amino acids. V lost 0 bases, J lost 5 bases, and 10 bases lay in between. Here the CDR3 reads CASSLAWGEETQYF. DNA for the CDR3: TGTGCCAGCAGCTTAGCCTGGGGGGAGGAGACCCAGTACTTC.

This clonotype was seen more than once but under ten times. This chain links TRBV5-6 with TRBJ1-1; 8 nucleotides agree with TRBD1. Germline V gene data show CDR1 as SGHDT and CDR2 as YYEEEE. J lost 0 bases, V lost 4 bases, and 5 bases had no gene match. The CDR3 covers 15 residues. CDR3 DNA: TGTGCCAGCAGCGACAGGGGACAGATGAACACTGAAGCTTTCTTT. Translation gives CASSDRGQMNTEAFF.

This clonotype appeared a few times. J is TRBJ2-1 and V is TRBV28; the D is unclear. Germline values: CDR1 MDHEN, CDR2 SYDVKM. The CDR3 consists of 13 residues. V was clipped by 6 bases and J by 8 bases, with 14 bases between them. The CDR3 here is CASRAPESHEQFF. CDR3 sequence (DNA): TGTGCCAGCAGGGCCCCGGAGTCCCATGAGCAGTTCTTC.

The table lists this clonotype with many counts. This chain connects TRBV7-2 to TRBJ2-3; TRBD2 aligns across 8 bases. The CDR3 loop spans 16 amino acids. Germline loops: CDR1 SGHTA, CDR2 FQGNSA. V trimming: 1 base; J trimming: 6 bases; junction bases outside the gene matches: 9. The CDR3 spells CASSLVVGLAADTQYF. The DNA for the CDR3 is TGTGCCAGCAGCTTAGTGGTAGGACTAGCTGCCGATACGCAGTATTTT.

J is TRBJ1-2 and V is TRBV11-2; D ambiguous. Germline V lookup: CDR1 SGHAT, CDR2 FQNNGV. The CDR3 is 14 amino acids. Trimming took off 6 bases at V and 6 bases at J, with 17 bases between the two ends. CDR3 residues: CASRRSATRNGYTF. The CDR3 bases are TGTGCCAGCAGACGCTCAGCAACAAGAAATGGCTACACCTTC.

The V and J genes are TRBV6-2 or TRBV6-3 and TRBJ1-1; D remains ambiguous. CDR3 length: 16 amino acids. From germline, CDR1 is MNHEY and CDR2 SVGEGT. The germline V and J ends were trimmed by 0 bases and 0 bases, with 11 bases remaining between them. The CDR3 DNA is TGTGCCAGCAGTTACTCCCCGGACTTTATGAACACTGAAGCTTTCTTT. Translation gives CASSYSPDFMNTEAFF.

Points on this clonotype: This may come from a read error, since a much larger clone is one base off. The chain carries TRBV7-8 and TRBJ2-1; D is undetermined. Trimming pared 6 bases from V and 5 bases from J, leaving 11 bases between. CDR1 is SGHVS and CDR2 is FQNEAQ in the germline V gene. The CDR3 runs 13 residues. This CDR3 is CASSLNSHNEQFF. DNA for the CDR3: TGTGCCAGCAGTTTAAATTCGCACAATGAGCAGTTCTTC.

As DNA, the CDR3 is TGTGCCAGCAGCTTAAGCAGGTCTATAGGACGCTCCTACAATGAGCAGTTCTTC. Its translation is CASSLSRSIGRSYNEQFF. This chain connects TRBV7-3 to TRBJ2-1, with D hard to call. Germline V gene lookup returns CDR1 SGHTA and CDR2 FQGTGA. V gave up 1 base and J gave up 0 bases, with 16 bases separating them. The length of the CDR3 is 18 residues. The full variable domain, with the rest looked up from reference TRBV7-3 and TRBJ2-1, is GAGVSQTPSNKVTEKGKYVELRCDPISGHTALYWYRQSLGQGPEFLIYFQGTGAADDSGLPNDRFFAVRPEGSVSTLKIQRTERGDSAVYLCASSLSRSIGRSYNEQFFGPGTRLTVL.

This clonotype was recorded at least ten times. The CDR3 is CASSLDTQYF. The CDR3 nucleotides read TGTGCCAGCAGTTTAGATACGCAGTATTTT. This rearrangement joins TRBV28 to TRBJ2-3; unclear D gene. V lost 2 bases and J 6 bases, leaving 0 bases between the germline ends. Looked up from germline, CDR1 is MDHEN and CDR2 is SYDVKM. There are 10 residues in the CDR3.

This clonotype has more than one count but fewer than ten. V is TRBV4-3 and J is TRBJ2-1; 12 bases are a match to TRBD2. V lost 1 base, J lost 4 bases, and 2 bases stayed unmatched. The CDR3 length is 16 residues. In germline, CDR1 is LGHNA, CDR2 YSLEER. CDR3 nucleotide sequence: TGCGCCAGCAGCCAAGCGGGACTAGCGGGTTACAATGAGCAGTTCTTC. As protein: CASSQAGLAGYNEQFF.

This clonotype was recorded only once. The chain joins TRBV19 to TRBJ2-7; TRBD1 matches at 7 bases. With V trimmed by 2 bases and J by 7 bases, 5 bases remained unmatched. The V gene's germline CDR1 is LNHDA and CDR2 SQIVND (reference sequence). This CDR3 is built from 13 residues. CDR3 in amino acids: CASSIKGGGEQYV. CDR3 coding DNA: TGTGCCAGTAGTATAAAAGGGGGCGGTGAGCAGTACGTC.

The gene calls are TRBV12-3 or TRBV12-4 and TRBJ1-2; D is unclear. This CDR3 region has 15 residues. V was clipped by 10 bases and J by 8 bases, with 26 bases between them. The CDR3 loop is CATQSTGLAYNGYTF. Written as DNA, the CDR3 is TGTGCCACCCAATCGACCGGACTGGCCTATAACGGCTACACCTTC.

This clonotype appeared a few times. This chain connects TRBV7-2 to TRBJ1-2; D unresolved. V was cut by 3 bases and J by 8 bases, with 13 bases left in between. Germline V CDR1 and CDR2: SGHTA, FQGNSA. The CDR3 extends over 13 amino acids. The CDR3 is CASSFGKGRGYTF. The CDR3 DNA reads TGTGCCAGCAGCTTTGGAAAGGGTCGAGGCTACACCTTC.

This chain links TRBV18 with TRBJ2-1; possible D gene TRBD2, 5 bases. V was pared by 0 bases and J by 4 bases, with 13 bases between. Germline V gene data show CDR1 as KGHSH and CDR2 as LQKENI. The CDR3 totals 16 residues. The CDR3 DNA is TGTGCCAGCTCACCACCGACGGTAGCGCAATACAATGAGCAGTTCTTC. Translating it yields CASSPPTVAQYNEQFF. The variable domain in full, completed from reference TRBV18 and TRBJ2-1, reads NAGVMQNPRHLVRRRGQEARLRCSPMKGHSHVYWYRQLPEEGLKFMVYLQKENIIDESGMPKERFSAEFPKEGPSILRIQQVVRGDSAAYFCASSPPTVAQYNEQFFGPGTRLTVL.

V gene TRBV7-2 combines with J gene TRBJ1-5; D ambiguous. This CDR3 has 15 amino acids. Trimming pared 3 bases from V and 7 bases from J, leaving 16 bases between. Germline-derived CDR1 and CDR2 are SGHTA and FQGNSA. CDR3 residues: CASSFFAGVGQPQHF. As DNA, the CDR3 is TGTGCCAGCAGCTTTTTTGCCGGGGTAGGCCAGCCCCAGCATTTT.

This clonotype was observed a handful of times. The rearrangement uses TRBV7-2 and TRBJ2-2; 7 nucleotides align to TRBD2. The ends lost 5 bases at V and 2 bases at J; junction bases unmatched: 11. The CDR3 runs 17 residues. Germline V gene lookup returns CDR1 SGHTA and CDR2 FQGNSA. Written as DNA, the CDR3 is TGTGCCAGCAGCCATTCTACCGGGACTATTAACACCGGGGAGCTGTTTTTT. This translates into CASSHSTGTINTGELFF. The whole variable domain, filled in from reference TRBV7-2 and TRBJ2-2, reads GAGVSQSPSNKVTEKGKDVELRCDPISGHTALYWYRQSLGQGLEFLIYFQGNSAPDKSGLPSDRFSAERTGGSVSTLTIQRTQQEDSAVYLCASSHSTGTINTGELFFGEGSRLTVL.

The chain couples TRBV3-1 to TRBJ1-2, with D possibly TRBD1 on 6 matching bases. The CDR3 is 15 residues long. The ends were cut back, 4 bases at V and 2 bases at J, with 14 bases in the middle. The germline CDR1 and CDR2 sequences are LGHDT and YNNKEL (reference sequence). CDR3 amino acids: CASSPTQQGNYGYTF. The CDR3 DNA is TGTGCCAGCAGCCCGACCCAACAGGGCAACTATGGCTACACCTTC.

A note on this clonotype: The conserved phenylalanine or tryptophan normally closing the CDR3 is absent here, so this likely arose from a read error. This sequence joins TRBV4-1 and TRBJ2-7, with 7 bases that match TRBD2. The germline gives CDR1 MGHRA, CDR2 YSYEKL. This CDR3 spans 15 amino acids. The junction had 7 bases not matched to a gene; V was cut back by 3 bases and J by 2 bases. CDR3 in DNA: TGCGCCAGCAGCCATCAACTAGCGACCACCTACGAGCAGTACTCC. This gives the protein CASSHQLATTYEQYS.

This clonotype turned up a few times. The CDR3 here is CASSQGQGAGYGYTF. The CDR3, as DNA: TGTGCCAGCAGCCAAGGACAGGGGGCAGGGTATGGCTACACCTTC. The rearrangement links TRBV7-2 to TRBJ1-2, with 11 positions matching TRBD1. The V gene end was trimmed by 5 bases and the J gene end by 5 bases; junction bases not matched to a gene: 7. This CDR3 has 15 residues. Germline loops: CDR1 SGHTA, CDR2 FQGNSA.

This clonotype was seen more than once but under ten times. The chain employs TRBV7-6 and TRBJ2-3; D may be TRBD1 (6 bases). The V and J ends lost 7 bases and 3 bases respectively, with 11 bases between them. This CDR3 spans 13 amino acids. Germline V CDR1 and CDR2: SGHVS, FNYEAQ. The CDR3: CASTSQGTDTQYF. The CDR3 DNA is TGTGCCAGCACGTCCCAGGGGACAGATACGCAGTATTTT.

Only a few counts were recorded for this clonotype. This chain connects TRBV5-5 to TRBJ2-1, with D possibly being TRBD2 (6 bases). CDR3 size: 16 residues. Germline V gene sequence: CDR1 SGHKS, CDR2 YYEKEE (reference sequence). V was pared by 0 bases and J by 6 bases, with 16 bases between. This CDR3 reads CASSLVETSKFNEQFF. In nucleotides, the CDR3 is TGTGCCAGCAGCTTGGTCGAGACTAGTAAATTCAATGAGCAGTTCTTC.